This T cell receptor (beta chain) was sequenced in a study of CD8 T cells in Susac syndrome. This CDR3 is 14 amino acids long. In germline, CDR1 is MGHRA, CDR2 YSYEKL. Trimming took off 5 bases at V and 2 bases at J, with 11 bases between the two ends. Random hexamers were used to reverse transcribe an amount of roughly 0.45 to 1 ug RNA. TCRdb re-derived calls from the immunoSEQ multiplex PCR reads in MiXCR, one entry per CDR3 protein. The sample has 150,000 to 160,000 distinct CDR3 sequences; roughly 95% are singletons. This TCR derives from a human donor with Susac syndrome. V is TRBV4-1 and J is TRBJ2-3; unclear D gene. The specimen sequenced was CD4+ T cells from PBMCs. CDR3 nucleotides: TGCGCCAGCAGCTCGACACAAGACACAGATACGCAGTATTTT. Translating gives CASSSTQDTDTQYF.